These 8 T cell receptor beta chains were all obtained from the same sample, sequenced in a study of T cell responses to AZD1222 COVID-19 vaccine. Using immunoSEQ multiplex PCR, the repertoire was profiled, and TCRdb retains in-frame clones only, with some absent. The table includes about 110,000 clones, 80% to 90% detected once. The sample was peripheral blood, taken 28 days after the second AZD1222 dose. The receptor set was obtained from an adult who received the AZD1222 COVID-19 vaccine.

Here the CDR3 DNA reads TGTGCCAGTAGTATGTGGTGGGTGGGGATAGCGAGGCCGAACACCGGGGAGCTGTTTTTT. It yields the protein CASSMWWVGIARPNTGELFF. The V call is TRBV19, the J call TRBJ2-2; tentative D call: TRBD2 (5 bases). V was shortened by 3 bases and J by 0 bases, with 23 bases between the two germline ends. Looked up from germline, CDR1 is LNHDA and CDR2 is SQIVND (reference sequence). This CDR3 spans 20 amino acids.

The gene calls are TRBV6-1 and TRBJ2-6; D unresolved. Trimming took 2 bases from V and 0 from J, leaving 8 bases between them. The CDR3 sequence is 16 residues long. In germline, CDR1 is MNHNS, CDR2 SASEGT. The CDR3 region has the DNA TGTGCCAGCAGTGAATCACTAATCTCTGGGGCCAACGTCCTGACTTTC. It translates to CASSESLISGANVLTF.

V gene TRBV11-2 combines with J gene TRBJ2-1; 11 bases are shared with TRBD2. The CDR3 contains 16 residues. Germline V gene sequence: CDR1 SGHAT, CDR2 FQNNGV. After removal of 5 bases from V and 4 bases from J, the junction contained 7 bases not matched to a gene. The CDR3 region is CASSTRGLAVYNEQFF. CDR3 in DNA: TGTGCCAGCAGCACCCGGGGACTAGCGGTGTACAATGAGCAGTTCTTC. Full variable domain (missing parts from reference TRBV11-2 and TRBJ2-1): EAGVAQSPRYKIIEKRQSVAFWCNPISGHATLYWYQQILGQGPKLLIQFQNNGVVDDSQLPKDRFSAERLKGVDSTLKIQPAKLEDSAVYLCASSTRGLAVYNEQFFGPGTRLTVL.

The chain combines TRBV7-3 with TRBJ2-1, with a possible D match to TRBD2 (6 bases). In germline, CDR1 is SGHTA, CDR2 FQGTGA. The germline V and J ends were trimmed by 5 bases and 8 bases, with 19 bases remaining between them. This CDR3 has 15 amino acids. The CDR3 bases are TGTGCCAGCAGCCTTAGGGACTCCCGGGGCTATGAGCAGTTCTTC. It is translated as CASSLRDSRGYEQFF.

J is TRBJ2-5 and V is TRBV4-1, with 7 bases fitting TRBD1. CDR1 and CDR2 from the germline V gene are MGHRA and YSYEKL. V was pared by 3 bases and J by 9 bases, with 4 bases of the junction left unmatched. The CDR3 is made up of 12 amino acids. CDR3 DNA sequence: TGCGCCAGCAGCCAGCCGACAGGGTCCCAGTACTTC. It yields the protein CASSQPTGSQYF.

This chain connects TRBV10-3 to TRBJ2-7; 7 positions match TRBD1. CDR1 is ENHRY, CDR2 SYGVKD, per germline. The V segment lost 10 bases and the J segment 3 bases; nucleotides outside the gene matches: 6. This CDR3 comprises 12 residues. Written as DNA, the CDR3 is TGTGCCACCCGGGACAGCCTCTACGAGCAGTACTTC. Translating gives CATRDSLYEQYF.

This chain connects TRBV18 to TRBJ1-3; the D is unclear. The CDR3 runs to 16 residues. V was trimmed by 3 bases and J by 0 bases, leaving 12 bases between them. Germline V lookup: CDR1 KGHSH, CDR2 LQKENI. For the CDR3, the DNA is TGTGCCAGCTCACCCCTCATCACAGACTCTGGAAACACCATATATTTT. This gives the protein CASSPLITDSGNTIYF.

The genes are TRBV7-3 and TRBJ1-3; a weak D match, TRBD1 (5 bases). The CDR3 sequence is 17 residues long. The V gene's germline CDR1 is SGHTA and CDR2 FQGTGA. Trimming took off 2 bases at V and 6 bases at J, with 20 bases between the two ends. CDR3 nucleotide sequence: TGTGCCAGCAGCTTACTACCGGGGGAATCAGGTGAAAACACCATATATTTT. Amino acid sequence: CASSLLPGESGENTIYF.